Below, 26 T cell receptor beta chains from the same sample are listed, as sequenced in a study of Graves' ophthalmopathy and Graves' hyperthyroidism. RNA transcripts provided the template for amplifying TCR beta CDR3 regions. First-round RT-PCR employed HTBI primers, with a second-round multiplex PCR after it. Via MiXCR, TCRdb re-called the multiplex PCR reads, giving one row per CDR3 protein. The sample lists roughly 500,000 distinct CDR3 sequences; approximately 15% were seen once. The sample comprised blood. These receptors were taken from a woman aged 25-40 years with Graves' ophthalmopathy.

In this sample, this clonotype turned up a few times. The CDR3 DNA reads TGTGCCAGCGGGAAGGACAGGGGGCTAAGGGACTACACCTTC. Its translation: CASGKDRGLRDYTF. The chain recombines TRBV2 with TRBJ1-2, with 11 positions matching TRBD1. Unmatched junction bases numbered 12, after V lost 8 bases and J lost 10 bases. The CDR3 has 14 residues. Germline CDR1 and CDR2: SNHLY and FYNNEI.

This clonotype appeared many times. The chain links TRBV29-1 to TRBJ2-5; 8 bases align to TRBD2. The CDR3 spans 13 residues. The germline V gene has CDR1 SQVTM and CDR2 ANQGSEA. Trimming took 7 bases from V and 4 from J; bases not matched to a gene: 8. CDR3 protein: CSAPAGGGETQYF. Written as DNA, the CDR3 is TGCAGCGCCCCGGCGGGAGGAGGAGAGACCCAGTACTTC.

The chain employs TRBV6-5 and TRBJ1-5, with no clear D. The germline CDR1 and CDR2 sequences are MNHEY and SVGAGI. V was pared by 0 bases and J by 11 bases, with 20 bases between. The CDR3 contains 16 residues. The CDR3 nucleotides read TGTGCCAGCAGTTACTCAGTCTGGCAGCGCATCGGGGCCCAGCATTTT. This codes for CASSYSVWQRIGAQHF.

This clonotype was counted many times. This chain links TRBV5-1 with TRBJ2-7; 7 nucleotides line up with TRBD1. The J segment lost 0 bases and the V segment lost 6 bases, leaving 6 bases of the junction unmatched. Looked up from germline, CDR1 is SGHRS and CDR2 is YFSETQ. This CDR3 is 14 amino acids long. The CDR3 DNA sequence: TGCGCCAGCACCGCCTCAGGGGGCTCCTACGAGCAGTACTTC. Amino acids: CASTASGGSYEQYF.

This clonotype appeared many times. The CDR3 DNA reads as TGTGCCAGCAGTTATACGCCGGGACAAGCAGTTCGACAGCCCCAGCATTTT. It specifies CASSYTPGQAVRQPQHF. The J gene is TRBJ1-5, the V gene TRBV12-3 or TRBV12-4; possible D gene TRBD1, 6 bases. CDR3 length equals 17 residues. Trimming removed 4 bases from V and 7 bases from J, with 23 bases in between.

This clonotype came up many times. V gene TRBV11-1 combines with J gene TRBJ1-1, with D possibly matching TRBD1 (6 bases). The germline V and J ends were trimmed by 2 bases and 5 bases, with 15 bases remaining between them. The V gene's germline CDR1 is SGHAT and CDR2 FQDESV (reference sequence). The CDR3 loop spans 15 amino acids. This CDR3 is CASSLFTPGATEAFF. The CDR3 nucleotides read TGTGCCAGCAGCTTATTTACACCGGGGGCGACTGAAGCTTTCTTT. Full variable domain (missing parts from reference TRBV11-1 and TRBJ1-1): EAEVAQSPRYKITEKSQAVAFWCDPISGHATLYWYRQILGQGPELLVQFQDESVVDDSQLPKDRFSAERLKGVDSTLKIQPAELGDSAMYLCASSLFTPGATEAFFGQGTRLTVV.

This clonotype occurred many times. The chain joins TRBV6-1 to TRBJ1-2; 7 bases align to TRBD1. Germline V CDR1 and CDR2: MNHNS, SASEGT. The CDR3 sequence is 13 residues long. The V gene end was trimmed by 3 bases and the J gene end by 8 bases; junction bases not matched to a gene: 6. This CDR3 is CASSETGLGGYTF. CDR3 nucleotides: TGTGCCAGCAGTGAGACAGGGCTTGGAGGCTACACCTTC.

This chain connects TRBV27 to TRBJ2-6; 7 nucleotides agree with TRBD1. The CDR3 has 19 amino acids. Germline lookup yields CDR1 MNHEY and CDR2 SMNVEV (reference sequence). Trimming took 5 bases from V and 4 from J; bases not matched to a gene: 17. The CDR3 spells CASSHSPQGPPYGANVLTF. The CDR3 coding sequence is TGTGCCAGCAGTCACAGCCCACAGGGGCCCCCATACGGGGCCAACGTCCTGACTTTC.

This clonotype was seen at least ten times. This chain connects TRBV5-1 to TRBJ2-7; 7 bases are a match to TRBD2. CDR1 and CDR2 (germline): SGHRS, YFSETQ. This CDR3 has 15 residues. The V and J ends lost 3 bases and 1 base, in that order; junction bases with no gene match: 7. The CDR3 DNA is TGCGCCAGCAGCTACTCTAGCGGAACGTCCTACGAGCAGTACTTC. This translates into CASSYSSGTSYEQYF. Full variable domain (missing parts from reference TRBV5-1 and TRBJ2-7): KAGVTQTPRYLIKTRGQQVTLSCSPISGHRSVSWYQQTPGQGLQFLFEYFSETQRNKGNFPGRFSGRQFSNSRSEMNVSTLELGDSALYLCASSYSSGTSYEQYFGPGTRLTVT.

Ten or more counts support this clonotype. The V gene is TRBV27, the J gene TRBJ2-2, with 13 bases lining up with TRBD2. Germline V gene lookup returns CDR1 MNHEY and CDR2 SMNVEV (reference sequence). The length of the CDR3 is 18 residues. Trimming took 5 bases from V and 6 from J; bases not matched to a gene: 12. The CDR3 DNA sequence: TGTGCCAGCAGTCTAGGACTAGCGGGAGTAATTCGTGCCGGGGAGCTGTTTTTT. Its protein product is CASSLGLAGVIRAGELFF.

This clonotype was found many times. As DNA, the CDR3 is TGCAGTGCCCCGACTAGCTCCGTTTTAGGGCAGTACTTC. Its protein is CSAPTSSVLGQYF. V usage is TRBV20-1 and J usage is TRBJ2-7; 7 positions match TRBD2. J was trimmed by 9 bases and V by 6 bases; bases with no gene match: 14. The CDR3 is 13 amino acids. Germline V gives CDR1 DFQATT, CDR2 SNEGSKA (reference sequence).

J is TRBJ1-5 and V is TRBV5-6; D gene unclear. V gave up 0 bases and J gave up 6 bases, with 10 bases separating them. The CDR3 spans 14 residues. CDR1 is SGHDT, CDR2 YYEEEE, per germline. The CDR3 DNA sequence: TGTGCCAGCAGCTTGGTAGGAGGGCTTCAGCCCCAGCATTTT. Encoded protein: CASSLVGGLQPQHF. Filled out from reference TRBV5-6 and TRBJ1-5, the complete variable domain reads DAGVTQSPTHLIKTRGQQVTLRCSPKSGHDTVSWYQQALGQGPQFIFQYYEEEERQRGNFPDRFSGHQFPNYSSELNVNALLLGDSALYLCASSLVGGLQPQHFGDGTRLSIL.

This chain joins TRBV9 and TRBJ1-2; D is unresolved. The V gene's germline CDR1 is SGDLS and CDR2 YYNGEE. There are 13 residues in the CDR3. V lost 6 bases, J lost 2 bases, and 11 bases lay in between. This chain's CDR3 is CASTYDGNYGYTF. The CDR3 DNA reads TGTGCCAGCACGTACGACGGAAACTATGGCTACACCTTC.

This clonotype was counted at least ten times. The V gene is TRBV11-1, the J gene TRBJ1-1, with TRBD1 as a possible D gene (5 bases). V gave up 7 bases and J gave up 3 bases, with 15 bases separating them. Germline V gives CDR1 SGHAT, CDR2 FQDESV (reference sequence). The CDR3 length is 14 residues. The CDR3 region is CASTVRGADTEAFF. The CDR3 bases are TGTGCCAGCACCGTTCGAGGGGCGGACACTGAAGCTTTCTTT.

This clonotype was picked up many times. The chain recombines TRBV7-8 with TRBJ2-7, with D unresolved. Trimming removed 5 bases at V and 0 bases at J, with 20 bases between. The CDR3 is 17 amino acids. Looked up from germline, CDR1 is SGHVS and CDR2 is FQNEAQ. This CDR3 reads CASSPQWAVTASYEQYF. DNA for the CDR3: TGTGCCAGCAGCCCCCAATGGGCCGTGACGGCCTCCTACGAGCAGTACTTC.

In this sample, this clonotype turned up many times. CDR3: CASSEGTGDTGELFF. In DNA form, the CDR3 reads TGTGCCAGCAGTGAAGGGACAGGGGACACCGGGGAGCTGTTTTTT. V and J are TRBV6-1 and TRBJ2-2, with 9 bases that match TRBD1. The ends lost 1 base at V and 3 bases at J; junction bases unmatched: 0. This CDR3 region has 15 residues. Looked up from germline, CDR1 is MNHNS and CDR2 is SASEGT.

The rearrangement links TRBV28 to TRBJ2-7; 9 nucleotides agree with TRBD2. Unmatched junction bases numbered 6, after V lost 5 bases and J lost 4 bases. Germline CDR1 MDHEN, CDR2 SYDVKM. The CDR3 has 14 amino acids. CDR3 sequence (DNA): TGTGCCAGCAGTCCTAGCGGGATCATGTACGAGCAGTACTTC. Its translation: CASSPSGIMYEQYF.

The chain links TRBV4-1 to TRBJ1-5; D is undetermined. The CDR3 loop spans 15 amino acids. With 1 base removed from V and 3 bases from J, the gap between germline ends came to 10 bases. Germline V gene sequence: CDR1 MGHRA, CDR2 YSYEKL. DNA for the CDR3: TGCGCCAGCAGCCAAGGGCCTAGGACCAATCAGCCCCAGCATTTT. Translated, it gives CASSQGPRTNQPQHF.

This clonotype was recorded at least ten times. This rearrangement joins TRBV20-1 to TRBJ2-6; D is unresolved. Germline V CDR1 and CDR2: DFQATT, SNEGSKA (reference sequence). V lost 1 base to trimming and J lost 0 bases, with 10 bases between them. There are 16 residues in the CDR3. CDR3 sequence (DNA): TGCAGTGCTAGAGTCCAGGAGTACTCTGGGGCCAACGTCCTGACTTTC. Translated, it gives CSARVQEYSGANVLTF.

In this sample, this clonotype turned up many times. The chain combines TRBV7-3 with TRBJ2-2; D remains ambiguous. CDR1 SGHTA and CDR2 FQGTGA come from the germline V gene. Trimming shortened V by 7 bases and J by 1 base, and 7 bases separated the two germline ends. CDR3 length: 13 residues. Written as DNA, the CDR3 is TGTGCCAGCACCACGGGGAACACCGGGGAGCTGTTTTTT. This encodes CASTTGNTGELFF.

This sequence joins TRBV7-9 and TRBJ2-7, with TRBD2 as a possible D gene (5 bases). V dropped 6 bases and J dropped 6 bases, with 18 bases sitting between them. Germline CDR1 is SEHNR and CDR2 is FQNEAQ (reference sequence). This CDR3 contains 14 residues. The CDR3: CASSRSQRAGEQYF. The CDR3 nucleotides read TGTGCCAGCAGTCGTTCACAGAGGGCGGGCGAGCAGTACTTC.

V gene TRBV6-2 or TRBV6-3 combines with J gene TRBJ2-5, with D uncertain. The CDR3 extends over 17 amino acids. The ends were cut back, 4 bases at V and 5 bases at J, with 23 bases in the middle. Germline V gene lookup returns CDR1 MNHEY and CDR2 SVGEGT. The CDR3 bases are TGTGCCAGCAGTTCTCGCCTTCAGAGAGGAAGCCGGGAGACCCAGTACTTC. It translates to CASSSRLQRGSRETQYF.

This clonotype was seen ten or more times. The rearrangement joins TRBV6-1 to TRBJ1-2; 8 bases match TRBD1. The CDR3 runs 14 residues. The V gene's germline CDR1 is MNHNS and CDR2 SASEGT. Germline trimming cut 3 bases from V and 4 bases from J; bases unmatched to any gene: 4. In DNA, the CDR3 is TGTGCCAGCAGTGAGGTGACAGGGGTCTATGGCTACACCTTC. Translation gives CASSEVTGVYGYTF.

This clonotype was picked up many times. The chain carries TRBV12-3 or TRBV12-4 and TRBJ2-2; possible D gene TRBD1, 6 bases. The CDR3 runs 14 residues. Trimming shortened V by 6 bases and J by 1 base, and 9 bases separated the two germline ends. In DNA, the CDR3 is TGTGCCAGCAGGGGGGACATGAACACCGGGGAGCTGTTTTTT. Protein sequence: CASRGDMNTGELFF.

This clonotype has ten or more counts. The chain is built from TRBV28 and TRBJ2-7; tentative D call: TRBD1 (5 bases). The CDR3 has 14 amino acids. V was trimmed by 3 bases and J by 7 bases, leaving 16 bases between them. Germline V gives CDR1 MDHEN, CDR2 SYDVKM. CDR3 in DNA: TGTGCCAGCAGTTTCCGTCCCGAAGGGGTTGAGCAGTACTTC. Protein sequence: CASSFRPEGVEQYF.

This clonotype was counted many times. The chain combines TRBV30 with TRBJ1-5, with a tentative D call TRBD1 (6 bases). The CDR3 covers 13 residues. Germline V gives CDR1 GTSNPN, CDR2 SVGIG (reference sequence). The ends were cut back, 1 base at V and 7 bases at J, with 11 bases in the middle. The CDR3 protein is CAWSEGGQQPQHF. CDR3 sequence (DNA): TGTGCCTGGAGTGAAGGGGGACAACAGCCCCAGCATTTT.